Below are 21 T cell receptor beta chains sequenced from a single sample in a study of OX40 agonist ivuxolimab in advanced cancers. TCRdb keeps only in-frame clones here, not all; method: immunoSEQ multiplex PCR. The data hold roughly 86,000 clones, with approximately 86% observed a single time. The input for sequencing was CD4+ or CD8+ T cells sorted from blood, taken in a trial of the OX40 agonist ivuxolimab. These receptors were collected from an adult with an advanced solid tumor such as melanoma, head and neck, liver or kidney cancer.

The genes are TRBV7-2 and TRBJ1-2, with unresolved D. CDR1 and CDR2 (germline): SGHTA, FQGNSA. The CDR3 totals 12 residues. Trimming took 1 base from V and 5 from J, leaving 5 bases between them. CDR3 protein: CASSLVTYGYTF. Written as DNA, the CDR3 is TGTGCCAGCAGCTTAGTTACATATGGCTACACCTTC.

This clone occurred a few times. This rearrangement joins TRBV5-4 to TRBJ2-3; possibly TRBD2 for D (5 bases). Trimming took off 2 bases at V and 3 bases at J, with 7 bases between the two ends. CDR3 length: 13 residues. Germline V gene lookup returns CDR1 SGHNT and CDR2 YYREEE (reference sequence). CDR3 bases: TGTGCCAGCAGCTTCCGGGGAACAGATACGCAGTATTTT. As protein: CASSFRGTDTQYF.

The V and J genes are TRBV6-5 and TRBJ2-7; no definite D call. Trimming cost V 6 bases and J 2 bases, with 17 bases left between them. The germline V gene encodes CDR1 MNHEY and CDR2 SVGAGI. The CDR3 runs to 15 residues. Here the CDR3 DNA reads TGTGCCAGCAGGGCAAACAGAGAAATAGCCTACGAGCAGTACTTC. This encodes CASRANREIAYEQYF.

This chain uses TRBV10-3 with TRBJ2-1; 10 bases match TRBD2. The CDR3 runs 18 residues. Germline V gene lookup returns CDR1 ENHRY and CDR2 SYGVKD. The junction had 12 bases not matched to a gene; V was cut back by 3 bases and J by 4 bases. CDR3 protein: CAISESAAGLAAYNEQFF. In nucleotides, the CDR3 is TGTGCCATCAGTGAATCAGCCGCTGGACTAGCGGCATACAATGAGCAGTTCTTC.

The chain joins TRBV19 to TRBJ1-4; TRBD1 aligns across 9 bases. From germline, CDR1 is LNHDA and CDR2 SQIVND (reference sequence). With V trimmed by 10 bases and J by 1 base, 10 bases remained unmatched. CDR3 length: 16 amino acids. The CDR3 loop reads CATTRRDRETNEKLFF. In DNA form, the CDR3 reads TGTGCCACCACCCGCCGGGACAGGGAAACTAATGAAAAACTGTTTTTT.

The chain joins TRBV19 to TRBJ2-7; D is unclear. The CDR3 has 13 amino acids. V lost 9 bases and J lost 0, with 12 bases in between. Germline V gene lookup returns CDR1 LNHDA and CDR2 SQIVND (reference sequence). DNA for the CDR3: TGTGCCAGCGACTTTTTCAACTCCTACGAGCAGTACTTC. Amino acid sequence: CASDFFNSYEQYF.

V usage is TRBV28 and J usage is TRBJ2-3, with 7 bases lining up with TRBD2. Trimming cost V 3 bases and J 4 bases; bases outside gene matches: 10. Germline assignment: CDR1 MDHEN and CDR2 SYDVKM. This CDR3 contains 16 residues. The CDR3 here is CASSFSAGESADTQYF. The CDR3 nucleotides are TGTGCCAGCAGTTTTTCGGCGGGAGAGTCCGCAGATACGCAGTATTTT. Based on the CDR3 plus reference TRBV28 and TRBJ2-3, the full variable domain is DVKVTQSSRYLVKRTGEKVFLECVQDMDHENMFWYRQDPGLGLRLIYFSYDVKMKEKGDIPEGYSVSREKKERFSLILESASTNQTSMYLCASSFSAGESADTQYFGPGTRLTVL.

V and J are TRBV5-4 and TRBJ2-1, with D possibly being TRBD1 (5 bases). The CDR3 consists of 14 residues. Per germline, CDR1 SGHNT and CDR2 YYREEE (reference sequence). V was pared by 3 bases and J by 3 bases, with 10 bases between. The CDR3 region has the DNA TGTGCCAGCAGCTCGAAGCAGGGCTACAATGAGCAGTTCTTC. Amino acid sequence: CASSSKQGYNEQFF.

The chain links TRBV14 to TRBJ2-7, with TRBD1 matching over 7 bases. Germline CDR1 and CDR2: SGHDN and FVKESK. There are 13 residues in the CDR3. Unmatched junction bases numbered 2, after V lost 2 bases and J lost 4 bases. CDR3 nucleotides: TGTGCCAGCAGCCAAACAGGGGTATACGAGCAGTACTTC. Translation: CASSQTGVYEQYF.

The CDR3 DNA sequence: TGTGCCAGCAGCCCACCGACAGGGGTGGACACCGGGGAGCTGTTTTTT. This encodes CASSPPTGVDTGELFF. This chain uses TRBV11-2 with TRBJ2-2; 8 bases map to TRBD1. J was trimmed by 3 bases and V by 5 bases; bases with no gene match: 8. CDR1 is SGHAT, CDR2 FQNNGV, per germline. The CDR3 runs 16 residues. Full variable domain (remainder filled in from reference TRBV11-2 and TRBJ2-2): EAGVAQSPRYKIIEKRQSVAFWCNPISGHATLYWYQQILGQGPKLLIQFQNNGVVDDSQLPKDRFSAERLKGVDSTLKIQPAKLEDSAVYLCASSPPTGVDTGELFFGEGSRLTVL.

The genes are TRBV4-2 and TRBJ2-7; weak D call: TRBD1 (6 bases). The CDR3 covers 16 residues. With 5 bases removed from V and 2 bases from J, the gap between germline ends came to 19 bases. The germline V gene encodes CDR1 LGHNA and CDR2 YNFKEQ. Written as DNA, the CDR3 is TGTGCCAGCAGCTTTAAACACGGGACACCCACCTACGAGCAGTACTTC. Translated, it gives CASSFKHGTPTYEQYF.

V is TRBV18 and J is TRBJ2-1; D not resolved. Trimming left V 5 bases short and J 9 bases short, with 14 bases between. The CDR3 length is 13 residues. Germline values: CDR1 KGHSH, CDR2 LQKENI. CDR3 protein: CASSSSGVVEQFF. Here the CDR3 DNA reads TGTGCCAGCTCATCCTCAGGTGTGGTTGAGCAGTTCTTC.

This chain connects TRBV6-5 to TRBJ2-7, with 10 bases aligning to TRBD1. The CDR3 is made up of 15 amino acids. CDR1 is MNHEY, CDR2 SVGAGI, per germline. Trimming at V came to 7 bases and at J to 3 bases, leaving 9 bases not matched to a gene. The CDR3 spells CASTIRRDRGYEQYF. CDR3 DNA: TGTGCCAGCACCATTCGCCGGGACAGGGGCTACGAGCAGTACTTC.

There are a few counts of this clone. The rearrangement joins TRBV7-9 to TRBJ2-5; D is possibly TRBD2 (6 bases). The V end lost 8 bases, the J end lost 5 bases, and 12 bases lay between the germline ends. Per the germline V gene, CDR1 is SEHNR and CDR2 is FQNEAQ (reference sequence). This CDR3 is built from 12 residues. The CDR3 is CASAGLGETQYF. CDR3 in DNA: TGTGCCAGCGCGGGGTTAGGCGAGACCCAGTACTTC.

This chain connects TRBV6-6 to TRBJ2-7, with TRBD1 matching 7 bases. The germline CDR1 and CDR2 sequences are MNHNY and SVGAGI (reference sequence). J gave up 4 bases and V 2 bases, and 5 bases lay outside the gene matches. CDR3 length equals 14 residues. The CDR3 DNA sequence: TGTGCCAGCAGTTACAACAGGGGTGGATACGAGCAGTACTTC. Its protein is CASSYNRGGYEQYF.

V usage is TRBV19 and J usage is TRBJ2-1, with TRBD1 matching 7 bases. Germline CDR1 is LNHDA and CDR2 is SQIVND (reference sequence). With V trimmed by 1 base and J by 3 bases, 3 bases remained unmatched. The CDR3 consists of 15 residues. Here the CDR3 DNA reads TGTGCCAGTAGTATAGCGACAGGGTACTACAATGAGCAGTTCTTC. It encodes CASSIATGYYNEQFF.

The chain uses TRBV7-9 and TRBJ1-3; D gene uncertain. Trimming took off 6 bases at V and 2 bases at J, with 5 bases between the two ends. The CDR3 spans 12 residues. Germline V lookup: CDR1 SEHNR, CDR2 FQNEAQ (reference sequence). CDR3 residues: CASRAAGNTIYF. In DNA, the CDR3 is TGTGCCAGCAGGGCAGCTGGAAACACCATATATTTT.

The count of this clone is one. J is TRBJ2-3 and V is TRBV6-5; TRBD2 agrees at 8 bases. CDR1 is MNHEY and CDR2 is SVGAGI in the germline V gene. The CDR3 is 15 residues long. V trimming: 6 bases; J trimming: 4 bases; junction bases outside the gene matches: 9. CDR3 nucleotide sequence: TGTGCCAGCAGGAGAGCGGGAGTGAATCCAGATACGCAGTATTTT. This sequence encodes CASRRAGVNPDTQYF.

The chain couples TRBV9 to TRBJ1-3, with D maybe TRBD1 (6 bases). Trimming removed 4 bases at V and 0 bases at J, with 23 bases between. This CDR3 spans 19 amino acids. Germline CDR1 is SGDLS and CDR2 is YYNGEE. The CDR3 DNA is TGTGCCAGCAGCCCCTTCTCGAGGGGGGCACAAATCTCTGGAAACACCATATATTTT. As protein: CASSPFSRGAQISGNTIYF.

The chain uses TRBV27 and TRBJ2-5; tentative D call: TRBD2 (5 bases). V lost 8 bases and J lost 1, with 17 bases in between. Germline V gene data show CDR1 as MNHEY and CDR2 as SMNVEV (reference sequence). This CDR3 region has 15 residues. The CDR3 DNA reads as TGTGCCAGCCAAGAGCGGCCGGGGTTCCAAGAGACCCAGTACTTC. It translates to CASQERPGFQETQYF.

This clone has a single count. The rearrangement joins TRBV14 to TRBJ1-6; D gene uncertain. The V and J ends lost 5 bases and 8 bases respectively, with 16 bases between them. Germline V gene data show CDR1 as SGHDN and CDR2 as FVKESK. The CDR3 has 15 residues. The CDR3 DNA reads TGTGCCAGCAGCGTCCAGGACGGGTCCTATTCACCCCTCCACTTT. Amino acids: CASSVQDGSYSPLHF.